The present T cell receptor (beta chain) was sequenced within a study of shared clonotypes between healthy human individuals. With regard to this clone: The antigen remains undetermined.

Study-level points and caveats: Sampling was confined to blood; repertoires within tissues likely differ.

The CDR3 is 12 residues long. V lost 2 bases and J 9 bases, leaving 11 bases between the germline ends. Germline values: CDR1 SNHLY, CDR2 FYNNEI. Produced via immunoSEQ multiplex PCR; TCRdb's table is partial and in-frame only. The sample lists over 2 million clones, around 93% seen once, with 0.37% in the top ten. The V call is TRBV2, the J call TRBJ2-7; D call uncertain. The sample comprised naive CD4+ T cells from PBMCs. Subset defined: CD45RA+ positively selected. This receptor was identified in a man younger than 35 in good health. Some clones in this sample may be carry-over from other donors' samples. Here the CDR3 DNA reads TGTGCCAGCAGTGAACGGGTTTCGGGGCAGTACTTC. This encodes CASSERVSGQYF.